Listed below are T cell receptor beta chains from one sample, sequenced in a study of identical twins. TCRdb re-called the 5' RACE reads with MiXCR, one entry per CDR3 protein. Among 650,000 to 800,000 distinct CDR3 sequences, over 8.5% were seen once, and the ten largest hold approximately 0.94%. These data are also associated with another study on yellow fever vaccine responses in identical twins.

The sample consisted of PBMCs. The receptors were gathered from a woman aged 18-29 years in good health. Both conserved end residues are part of each CDR3. A D gene is named only where the DNA matches it firmly. Only some rows state a clone size, as once, few, many or a class for expanded clones.

TRBJ2-1	TRBV7-6	-	17	TRBD2	TGTGCCAGCAGCTATCACAACGCTTCTAGCGGGAGCGATGAGCAGTTCTTC	CASSYHNASSGSDEQFF
TRBJ2-7	TRBV2	-	12	TRBD2	TGTGCCAGCGGCGGGGGGTTGTACGAGCAGTACTTC	CASGGGLYEQYF
TRBJ2-3	TRBV9	few	14	-	TGTGCCAGCAGGGCAGGGAGGTCCACAGATACGCAGTATTTT	CASRAGRSTDTQYF
TRBJ2-2	TRBV4-2	few	19	TRBD2	TGTGCCAGCAGCCAAGTGTGGGGTCAGGCGGGGGGCCCCACCGGGGAGCTGTTTTTT	CASSQVWGQAGGPTGELFF
TRBJ2-1	TRBV2	many	16	TRBD1	TGTGCCAGCAGTCCCGTGAGGGGACAGGGTGTTGGTGAGCAGTTCTTC	CASSPVRGQGVGEQFF
TRBJ2-2	TRBV6-5	few	16	TRBD1	TGTGCCAGCAGTTACGGGACAGGGGGCATTATCGGGGAGCTGTTTTTT	CASSYGTGGIIGELFF
TRBJ1-1	TRBV9	few	14	-	TGTGCCAGCAGCGTTAGAGGGTTGGGGGCTGAAGCTTTCTTT	CASSVRGLGAEAFF
TRBJ2-5	TRBV29-1	many	12	TRBD1	TGCAGCGTGCGACAGGGCGATGAGACCCAGTACTTC	CSVRQGDETQYF
TRBJ2-5	TRBV4-1	few	15	TRBD1	TGCGCCAGCAGCCAAGGGGGACAGGGGGAAGGGACCCAGTACTTC	CASSQGGQGEGTQYF
TRBJ2-7	TRBV5-6	many	13	-	TGTGCCAGCAGCTTAGTACCGGGCTACGAGCAGTACTTC	CASSLVPGYEQYF
TRBJ2-7	TRBV6-5	-	16	-	TGTGCCAGCAGTTACTCACTATGGCGGCCGACCTACGAGCAGTACTTC	CASSYSLWRPTYEQYF
TRBJ2-4	TRBV5-1	many	16	-	TGCGCCAGCAGCTTGGAGGGGCTGGGGGCCAAAAACATTCAGTACTTC	CASSLEGLGAKNIQYF
TRBJ1-4	TRBV6-4	-	13	-	TGTGCCAGCAGTTCGGGGGCTAATGAAAAACTGTTTTTT	CASSSGANEKLFF
TRBJ2-3	TRBV5-4	-	16	TRBD2	TGTGCCAGCAGCTTCGTTGGACTAGCGGAAGGAGATACGCAGTATTTT	CASSFVGLAEGDTQYF
TRBJ2-1	TRBV5-1	many	13	-	TGCGCCAGCAGCTTTCAGGGTTACAATGAGCAGTTCTTC	CASSFQGYNEQFF
TRBJ1-1	TRBV7-9	-	12	-	TGTGCCAGCAGCTTCTCGGACACTGAAGCTTTCTTT	CASSFSDTEAFF
TRBJ1-2	TRBV6-2/TRBV6-3	-	14	-	TGTGCCAGCAGTTCCGGACAGACCTACTATGGCTACACCTTC	CASSSGQTYYGYTF
TRBJ2-2	TRBV5-4	-	17	-	TGTGCCAGCAGCCCATTCGAGGGTAACTTGAACACCGGGGAGCTGTTTTTT	CASSPFEGNLNTGELFF
TRBJ1-2	TRBV28	few	14	-	TGTGCCAGCACCAACGTGGTTTTAACGTATGGCTACACCTTC	CASTNVVLTYGYTF
TRBJ2-3	TRBV20-1	-	13	-	TGCAGTCCGTCGGGCGGGGTCACAGATACGCAGTATTTT	CSPSGGVTDTQYF
TRBJ2-2	TRBV5-4	few	15	TRBD1	TGTGCCAGCAGCCCGCCGGGACAGATAACCGGGGAGCTGTTTTTT	CASSPPGQITGELFF
TRBJ2-7	TRBV12-3/TRBV12-4	many	14	-	TGTGCCAGCAGTTTCACGGGGGCGTTTTACGAGCAGTACTTC	CASSFTGAFYEQYF
TRBJ2-7	TRBV5-1	few	15	TRBD2	TGCGCCAGCAGGTCCATAGGCGGGAGGACCTACGAGCAGTACTTC	CASRSIGGRTYEQYF
TRBJ2-6	TRBV18	few	17	-	TGTGCCAGCTCACCATCGAGGGTTGAACTTGGGGCCAACGTCCTGACTTTC	CASSPSRVELGANVLTF
TRBJ1-1	TRBV15	few	13	-	TGTGCCACCAGCCAGCGCCTCCAGGGTGAAGCTTTCTTT	CATSQRLQGEAFF
TRBJ1-2	TRBV7-3	-	12	-	TGTGCCAGCAGCTTAAAGGGGGGCGGCTACACCTTC	CASSLKGGGYTF
TRBJ2-3	TRBV5-1	few	15	-	TGCGCCAGCAGCTTGGCCGGAAGGGGGTCAGATACGCAGTATTTT	CASSLAGRGSDTQYF
TRBJ2-7	TRBV7-9	many	17	-	TGTGCCAGCAGCCCCCCTTACCCTTCCTTCCTCCCGGACGAGCAGTACTTC	CASSPPYPSFLPDEQYF
TRBJ2-7	TRBV7-6	-	15	-	TGTGCCAGCAGCTTACAGGGAGGAGGGACCTACGAGCAGTACTTC	CASSLQGGGTYEQYF
TRBJ1-5	TRBV6-1	-	14	TRBD1	TGTGCCAGCAAGGCGACAGGGGATAATCAGCCCCAGCATTTT	CASKATGDNQPQHF
TRBJ2-2	TRBV7-9	-	16	TRBD1	TGTGCCAGCACCAAGAGGGACAGATTGAACACCGGGGAGCTGTTTTTT	CASTKRDRLNTGELFF
TRBJ1-5	TRBV15	-	12	-	TGTGCCACCCTGGGCAGCAATCAGCCCCAGCATTTT	CATLGSNQPQHF
TRBJ2-4	TRBV11-2	few	15	-	TGTGCCAGCAGCCTCCTCTTAACGGGAGTACGCATTCAGTACTTC	CASSLLLTGVRIQYF
TRBJ2-2	TRBV7-7	few	19	TRBD2	TGTGCTAGCAGCTTTTCCATTCGAGCTAGCGGGGGTAACACCGGGGAGCTGTTTTTT	CASSFSIRASGGNTGELFF
TRBJ1-1	TRBV7-3	few	14	-	TGTGCCAGCAGCTTAAAAGTTAATCCTACTGAAGCTTTCTTT	CASSLKVNPTEAFF
TRBJ2-3	TRBV5-1	few	18	TRBD2	TGCGCCAGCAGCACCGGACTAGCGGGGGGACGGTACACAGATACGCAGTATTTT	CASSTGLAGGRYTDTQYF
TRBJ1-1	TRBV28	few	12	-	TGTGCCAGTATAGGAAGCAACACTGAAGCTTTCTTT	CASIGSNTEAFF
TRBJ2-3	TRBV7-7	few	16	TRBD2	TGTGCTAGCAGCCCCCGGGCTAGCGGGAACACAGATACGCAGTATTTT	CASSPRASGNTDTQYF
TRBJ2-1	TRBV6-4	many	16	-	TGTGCCAGCACTGGGGGACGGGACAACTCCTACAATGAGCAGTTCTTC	CASTGGRDNSYNEQFF
TRBJ1-2	TRBV5-6	-	16	-	TGTGCCAGCAGCTTGGTGGGGCAGGAGGGACACTATGGCTACACCTTC	CASSLVGQEGHYGYTF
TRBJ2-1	TRBV30	few	19	TRBD2	TGTGCCTGGAGTTCCCGGGGACTAGCGGGGTTCAACCCCTACAATGAGCAGTTCTTC	CAWSSRGLAGFNPYNEQFF
TRBJ1-4	TRBV6-1	few	14	-	TGTGCCAGGCACCCTAACCTAACTAATGAAAAACTGTTTTTT	CARHPNLTNEKLFF
TRBJ2-7	TRBV12-3/TRBV12-4	many	13	-	TGTGCCAGCAGTTTAACAGTGATCTACGAGCAGTACTTC	CASSLTVIYEQYF
TRBJ1-2	TRBV12-3/TRBV12-4	-	13	TRBD1	TGTGCCAGCAGTCCTAGGACAGGGAATGGCTACACCTTC	CASSPRTGNGYTF
TRBJ2-3	TRBV5-1	many	13	-	TGCGCCAGCAGCTTCCCGGGGACAGATACGCAGTATTTT	CASSFPGTDTQYF
TRBJ2-1	TRBV28	few	16	TRBD2	TGTGCCAGCAGTTCCCTACTAGCGGGAGTCTACAATGAGCAGTTCTTC	CASSSLLAGVYNEQFF
TRBJ2-1	TRBV6-1	few	15	-	TGTGCCAGCACAAAACAGGGAGGGTTAGGCAATGAGCAGTTCTTC	CASTKQGGLGNEQFF
TRBJ2-3	TRBV6-4	-	15	-	TGTGCCAGCAGTGTTAGGGCCGGTAGCACAGATACGCAGTATTTT	CASSVRAGSTDTQYF
TRBJ2-1	TRBV12-3/TRBV12-4	many	14	-	TGTGCCAGCAGTTTATGGTGGGAAGGGAATGAGCAGTTCTTC	CASSLWWEGNEQFF
TRBJ2-1	TRBV4-2	few	16	TRBD2	TGTGCCAGCAGTAAAAGCGGGGTAGCGGGGTACAATGAGCAGTTCTTC	CASSKSGVAGYNEQFF
TRBJ2-7	TRBV20-1	few	13	-	TGCAGTGCCCCTCAAGGACTCGCCTACGAGCAGTACTTC	CSAPQGLAYEQYF
TRBJ2-6	TRBV12-3/TRBV12-4	-	17	-	TGTGCCAGCAGTTTAAAGATCAGAAGCTCTGGGGCCAACGTCCTGACTTTC	CASSLKIRSSGANVLTF
TRBJ1-2	TRBV20-1	few	16	-	TGCAGTGTCCTAATGACGACAGAAGATTACCACTATGGCTACACCTTC	CSVLMTTEDYHYGYTF
TRBJ1-2	TRBV4-3	few	16	-	TGCGCCAGCAGCCAAGATCTAAGGGGCGCTGCCTATGGCTACACCTTC	CASSQDLRGAAYGYTF